The 20 T cell receptor beta chains in this list originate from one sample, sequenced in a study of cytomegalovirus exposure and HLA in healthy donors. Researchers ran the PCR with 60 Vbeta and 13 Jbeta primers. TCRdb keeps only in-frame clones here, not all; method: immunoSEQ multiplex PCR. Of about 100,000 clones listed, more than 75% are singletons. Material: PBMCs. Receptors were obtained from a woman under 30 in good health and CMV-seropositive.

This clone was detected a few times. The chain has TRBV15 and TRBJ1-5; tentative D call: TRBD1 (5 bases). V gave up 1 base and J gave up 4 bases, with 14 bases separating them. The germline gives CDR1 LNHNV, CDR2 YYDKDF (reference sequence). The CDR3 runs 16 residues. Here the CDR3 DNA reads TGTGCCACCAGCAGAGGGGGAGGGGACTTTAATCAGCCCCAGCATTTT. This gives the protein CATSRGGGDFNQPQHF.

This chain links TRBV2 with TRBJ1-2, with 7 bases identical to TRBD1. The germline gives CDR1 SNHLY, CDR2 FYNNEI. The J segment lost 3 bases and the V segment lost 8 bases, leaving 9 bases of the junction unmatched. The CDR3 totals 14 residues. CDR3 sequence reads: CASFRTDRDYGYTF. CDR3 DNA: TGTGCCAGCTTCCGGACTGACAGGGACTATGGCTACACCTTC.

This chain uses TRBV9 with TRBJ2-5; D gene ambiguous. V was pared by 0 bases and J by 4 bases, with 7 bases between. CDR3 length equals 13 residues. Germline CDR1 and CDR2: SGDLS and YYNGEE. The CDR3 region has the DNA TGTGCCAGCAGCGTAGGGCGGCTAGAGACCCAGTACTTC. It translates to CASSVGRLETQYF.

The V call is TRBV5-6, the J call TRBJ1-1; 11 positions match TRBD1. J gave up 1 base and V 4 bases, and 12 bases lay outside the gene matches. Germline V gene data show CDR1 as SGHDT and CDR2 as YYEEEE. The CDR3 runs 18 residues. This CDR3 reads CASSLGKGQGVGNTEAFF. The CDR3 region has the DNA TGTGCCAGCAGCCTTGGAAAGGGACAGGGGGTAGGGAACACTGAAGCTTTCTTT.

This clone was seen just once. The gene calls are TRBV7-3 and TRBJ1-2, with TRBD1 identical over 8 bases. The trim removed 5 bases at V and 4 bases at J, leaving 6 bases unmatched. The germline V gene has CDR1 SGHTA and CDR2 FQGTGA. This CDR3 comprises 14 residues. The DNA of the CDR3 is TGTGCCAGCAGCCCACAGGGGGAGGGCTATGGCTACACCTTC. Protein product: CASSPQGEGYGYTF.

The chain carries TRBV19 and TRBJ1-5, with a possible D match to TRBD1 (5 bases). CDR3 length equals 16 residues. Germline lookup yields CDR1 LNHDA and CDR2 SQIVND (reference sequence). V was clipped by 6 bases and J by 0 bases, with 15 bases between them. The CDR3 coding sequence is TGTGCCAGTAGGACAGCCGCTTCATATAGCAATCAGCCCCAGCATTTT. Its protein product is CASRTAASYSNQPQHF.

The chain couples TRBV6-5 to TRBJ1-1; possibly TRBD1 for D (5 bases). CDR1 is MNHEY and CDR2 is SVGAGI in the germline V gene. The CDR3 consists of 15 residues. V was clipped by 6 bases and J by 2 bases, with 16 bases between them. The CDR3 is CASRPLSQDNTEAFF. CDR3 sequence (DNA): TGTGCCAGCAGACCCTTATCACAGGATAACACTGAAGCTTTCTTT.

V and J are TRBV5-1 and TRBJ2-5, with 12 bases aligning to TRBD2. This CDR3 contains 16 residues. From germline, CDR1 is SGHRS and CDR2 YFSETQ. The J segment lost 4 bases and the V segment lost 4 bases, leaving 8 bases of the junction unmatched. This CDR3 is CASSVGLAGGRETQYF. DNA for the CDR3: TGCGCCAGCAGCGTGGGGCTAGCGGGAGGGCGAGAGACCCAGTACTTC.

The count of this clone is one. The chain employs TRBV6-8 and TRBJ2-1; the match to TRBD2 covers 10 bases. The CDR3 is 17 amino acids. J lost 0 bases, V lost 5 bases, and 7 bases had no gene match. Germline V gives CDR1 MNHGY, CDR2 SAAAGT. Written as DNA, the CDR3 is TGTGCCAGCAGTCCCCCTAGCGGGAGAAACTCCTACAATGAGCAGTTCTTC. Translating gives CASSPPSGRNSYNEQFF.

The chain couples TRBV29-1 to TRBJ2-1; TRBD1 aligns across 7 bases. J lost 10 bases, V lost 4 bases, and 13 bases had no gene match. This CDR3 has 14 residues. Germline values: CDR1 SQVTM, CDR2 ANQGSEA. DNA of the CDR3: TGCAGCGTTGGAATCCTGGACAGGTCGCGGGAGCAGTTCTTC. Amino acid sequence: CSVGILDRSREQFF.

The chain uses TRBV28 and TRBJ2-2; 9 nucleotides agree with TRBD2. The CDR3 totals 16 residues. V lost 4 bases, J lost 6 bases, and 9 bases stayed unmatched. Germline V lookup: CDR1 MDHEN, CDR2 SYDVKM. For the CDR3, the DNA is TGTGCCAGCAGTTCCCAGCGGGAGGTTTCCCCCGGGGAGCTGTTTTTT. Amino acids: CASSSQREVSPGELFF.

The chain carries TRBV2 and TRBJ2-5; 8 bases line up with TRBD2. The CDR3 has 16 residues. Germline trimming cut 7 bases from V and 1 base from J; bases unmatched to any gene: 11. Germline CDR1 is SNHLY and CDR2 is FYNNEI. CDR3 in amino acids: CASNPGFGRAQETQYF. CDR3 nucleotide sequence: TGTGCCAGCAATCCGGGGTTCGGGAGGGCCCAAGAGACCCAGTACTTC.

The chain combines TRBV9 with TRBJ1-2, with D possibly matching TRBD1 (6 bases). The CDR3 runs to 14 residues. Trimming took off 0 bases at V and 4 bases at J, with 10 bases between the two ends. Germline V gives CDR1 SGDLS, CDR2 YYNGEE. In DNA, the CDR3 is TGTGCCAGCAGCGTAGAGGGGGTACCCTATGGCTACACCTTC. Translated: CASSVEGVPYGYTF.

This chain links TRBV29-1 with TRBJ2-5; TRBD2 matches at 13 bases. V lost 7 bases, J lost 5 bases, and 7 bases stayed unmatched. CDR1 and CDR2 (germline): SQVTM, ANQGSEA. This CDR3 is 14 amino acids long. CDR3 sequence reads: CSAWTSGSGETQYF. In nucleotides, the CDR3 is TGCAGCGCCTGGACTAGCGGGAGTGGGGAGACCCAGTACTTC.

The V gene is TRBV5-4, the J gene TRBJ2-7; 8 bases fit TRBD2. The trim removed 2 bases at V and 3 bases at J, leaving 4 bases unmatched. The CDR3 totals 14 residues. The germline V gene encodes CDR1 SGHNT and CDR2 YYREEE (reference sequence). The CDR3 nucleotides are TGTGCCAGCAGCTTAGGTAGCGGGAACTACGAGCAGTACTTC. This sequence encodes CASSLGSGNYEQYF.

This clone has only a few counts. The rearrangement joins TRBV5-5 to TRBJ1-5; 7 bases are shared with TRBD1. This CDR3 spans 15 amino acids. The ends lost 1 base at V and 1 base at J; junction bases unmatched: 2. Germline values: CDR1 SGHKS, CDR2 YYEKEE (reference sequence). CDR3 DNA: TGTGCCAGCAGCTTGACGGGACAGAGCAATCAGCCCCAGCATTTT. Amino acids: CASSLTGQSNQPQHF.

The rearrangement links TRBV5-5 to TRBJ2-7; 10 bases map to TRBD2. V trimming: 4 bases; J trimming: 0 bases; junction bases outside the gene matches: 19. Germline V gene sequence: CDR1 SGHKS, CDR2 YYEKEE (reference sequence). This CDR3 is 20 amino acids long. The CDR3 loop reads CASSLRTFGLAETSSYEQYF. CDR3 bases: TGTGCCAGCAGCCTAAGAACCTTCGGACTAGCGGAAACAAGCTCCTACGAGCAGTACTTC. The full variable domain, completed using reference TRBV5-5 and TRBJ2-7, is DAGVTQSPTHLIKTRGQQVTLRCSPISGHKSVSWYQQVLGQGPQFIFQYYEKEERGRGNFPDRFSARQFPNYSSELNVNALLLGDSALYLCASSLRTFGLAETSSYEQYFGPGTRLTVT.

This clone is a singleton in its sample. The V and J genes are TRBV4-1 and TRBJ1-1; D unclear. Deletions cut 0 bases from V and 4 bases from J, with 12 bases between. CDR1 and CDR2 (germline): MGHRA, YSYEKL. The CDR3 is 15 amino acids. As DNA, the CDR3 is TGCGCCAGCAGCCAAGAGATGGCAGGAGGCACTGAAGCTTTCTTT. Translation gives CASSQEMAGGTEAFF.

V is TRBV30 and J is TRBJ2-7; TRBD2 might be the D (5 bases). The length of the CDR3 is 12 residues. CDR1 and CDR2 from the germline V gene are GTSNPN and SVGIG (reference sequence). V was shortened by 0 bases and J by 6 bases, with 9 bases between the two germline ends. CDR3: CAWSVRGSEQYF. In DNA form, the CDR3 reads TGTGCCTGGAGTGTACGAGGGAGCGAGCAGTACTTC.

This clone showed up just a few times. The chain couples TRBV7-8 to TRBJ1-5, with a weak D call TRBD1 (5 bases). Trimming cost V 5 bases and J 4 bases, with 12 bases left between them. The CDR3 is 14 residues long. From germline, CDR1 is SGHVS and CDR2 FQNEAQ. As DNA, the CDR3 is TGTGCCAGCAGCCTCATCAGGGAAAATCAGCCCCAGCATTTT. It specifies CASSLIRENQPQHF. The full variable domain, completed using reference TRBV7-8 and TRBJ1-5, is GAGVSQSPRYKVAKRGQDVALRCDPISGHVSLFWYQQALGQGPEFLTYFQNEAQLDKSGLPSDRFFAERPEGSVSTLKIQRTQQEDSAVYLCASSLIRENQPQHFGDGTRLSIL.